This is a list of T cell receptor beta chains from one sample in a study of cytomegalovirus exposure and HLA in healthy donors. Some clones are missing from TCRdb's copy, which holds only in-frame ones; the method was immunoSEQ multiplex PCR. This table holds about 180,000 clones, 75% to 85% found once. The sequenced sample was PBMCs. These receptors all come from a man aged 25-45 years in good health and CMV-seropositive. CDR3s include the opening cysteine and the closing phenylalanine or tryptophan. The D gene is left open where the match is weak. Some rows have no size entry. The others give once, few or many, or a class for an expanded clone.

size: -
V: TRBV28
J: TRBJ1-1
D: -
CDR3: CASSLEGTEAFF
DNA: TGTGCCAGCAGTTTGGAGGGCACTGAAGCTTTCTTT

size: -
V: TRBV11-2
J: TRBJ2-2
D: TRBD1
CDR3: CASSPDRAGELFF
DNA: TGTGCCAGCAGCCCAGACAGGGCGGGGGAGCTGTTTTTT

size: -
V: TRBV11-3
J: TRBJ2-3
D: -
CDR3: CASSLTQAPDTQYF
DNA: TGTGCCAGCAGCTTAACTCAGGCCCCAGATACGCAGTATTTT

size: -
V: TRBV7-9
J: TRBJ1-4
D: -
CDR3: CASSLVGGLFRGEKLFF
DNA: TGTGCCAGCAGCTTAGTGGGAGGACTATTCCGGGGCGAAAAACTGTTTTTT

size: -
V: TRBV27
J: TRBJ2-7
D: -
CDR3: CASSWAGHEQYF
DNA: TGTGCCAGCAGTTGGGCAGGGCACGAGCAGTACTTC

size: -
V: TRBV2
J: TRBJ2-1
D: TRBD1
CDR3: CASTDIGTGYNEQFF
DNA: TGTGCCAGCACCGACATCGGGACAGGGTACAATGAGCAGTTCTTC

size: once
V: TRBV2
J: TRBJ1-4
D: -
CDR3: CASSSDSLDEKLFF
DNA: TGTGCCAGCAGTTCCGACAGTCTAGATGAAAAACTGTTTTTT

size: once
V: TRBV4-3
J: TRBJ2-2
D: TRBD2
CDR3: CASSQGLADTGELFF
DNA: TGCGCCAGCAGCCAAGGACTAGCGGACACCGGGGAGCTGTTTTTT

size: -
V: TRBV5-4
J: TRBJ2-7
D: TRBD2
CDR3: CASSPGLAAIYEQYF
DNA: TGTGCCAGCAGCCCGGGACTAGCGGCTATCTACGAGCAGTACTTC

size: -
V: TRBV2
J: TRBJ1-2
D: TRBD1
CDR3: CASSEVTGDYGYTF
DNA: TGTGCCAGCAGTGAAGTTACAGGGGACTATGGCTACACCTTC

size: -
V: TRBV18
J: TRBJ2-1
D: TRBD2
CDR3: CASSPAGEREQFF
DNA: TGTGCCAGCTCACCTGCGGGGGAGAGGGAGCAGTTCTTC

size: once
V: TRBV7-9
J: TRBJ2-6
D: -
CDR3: CASSLYFSGANVLTF
DNA: TGTGCCAGCAGCTTATATTTCTCTGGGGCCAACGTCCTGACTTTC

size: -
V: TRBV6-6
J: TRBJ2-3
D: -
CDR3: CASGLVTDTQYF
DNA: TGTGCCAGTGGACTGGTTACAGATACGCAGTATTTT

size: -
V: TRBV7-6
J: TRBJ2-1
D: -
CDR3: CASTLWGASGYNEQFF
DNA: TGTGCCAGCACCCTGTGGGGGGCTAGCGGATACAATGAGCAGTTCTTC

size: -
V: TRBV30
J: TRBJ2-1
D: TRBD2
CDR3: CAWSSGSVHNEQFF
DNA: TGTGCCTGGAGCAGCGGGAGCGTCCACAATGAGCAGTTCTTC

size: once
V: TRBV10-3
J: TRBJ1-3
D: -
CDR3: CAISGAAGPGNTIYF
DNA: TGTGCCATCAGTGGGGCGGCAGGGCCTGGAAACACCATATATTTT

size: -
V: TRBV7-9
J: TRBJ1-2
D: TRBD1
CDR3: CASSLVQGDGYTF
DNA: TGTGCCAGCAGCTTAGTACAGGGGGATGGCTACACCTTC

size: few
V: TRBV11-2
J: TRBJ1-1
D: -
CDR3: CASSLGAANTEAFF
DNA: TGTGCCAGCAGCTTAGGGGCAGCGAACACTGAAGCTTTCTTT

size: -
V: TRBV7-6
J: TRBJ2-1
D: -
CDR3: CASSAEGHMSFEQFF
DNA: TGTGCCAGCAGCGCAGAAGGACATATGAGCTTTGAGCAGTTCTTC

size: -
V: TRBV7-2
J: TRBJ1-4
D: -
CDR3: CASSLVRGTNEKLFF
DNA: TGTGCCAGCAGCTTAGTAAGGGGAACTAATGAAAAACTGTTTTTT

size: few
V: TRBV4-3
J: TRBJ1-6
D: -
CDR3: CASSQDRTANNSPLHF
DNA: TGCGCCAGCAGCCAAGATAGGACAGCTAATAATTCACCCCTCCACTTT

size: -
V: TRBV5-1
J: TRBJ1-6
D: TRBD1
CDR3: CASSRAGTGGAGALHF
DNA: TGCGCCAGCAGCAGGGCCGGGACAGGGGGCGCCGGGGCCCTCCACTTT

size: -
V: TRBV6-1
J: TRBJ2-7
D: -
CDR3: CASNGGWLYEQYF
DNA: TGTGCCAGCAATGGGGGCTGGTTGTACGAGCAGTACTTC

size: -
V: TRBV5-6
J: TRBJ2-7
D: -
CDR3: CASSLGEVREQYF
DNA: TGTGCCAGCAGCTTGGGTGAGGTTCGGGAGCAGTACTTC

size: -
V: TRBV30
J: TRBJ2-3
D: TRBD1
CDR3: CAWSVGPGTGPNTQYF
DNA: TGTGCCTGGAGTGTTGGTCCTGGGACAGGGCCGAATACGCAGTATTTT

size: once
V: TRBV6-5
J: TRBJ2-5
D: -
CDR3: CASSYPGGPEETQYF
DNA: TGTGCCAGCAGTTACCCCGGGGGGCCGGAGGAGACCCAGTACTTC

size: -
V: TRBV21-1
J: TRBJ2-1
D: -
CDR3: CASRAQRGSNEQFF
DNA: TGTGCCAGCAGAGCCCAACGGGGAAGCAATGAGCAGTTCTTC

size: -
V: TRBV27
J: TRBJ2-7
D: TRBD2
CDR3: CASSPGLAGTYEQYF
DNA: TGTGCCAGCAGTCCCGGACTAGCGGGAACCTACGAGCAGTACTTC

size: -
V: TRBV19
J: TRBJ1-2
D: TRBD1
CDR3: CASSIGDSYGYTF
DNA: TGTGCCAGTAGTATCGGGGACAGCTATGGCTACACCTTC

size: -
V: TRBV5-1
J: TRBJ2-7
D: TRBD1
CDR3: CASSHGQGGYEQYF
DNA: TGCGCCAGCAGCCACGGACAGGGGGGTTACGAGCAGTACTTC

size: -
V: TRBV14
J: TRBJ2-1
D: TRBD2
CDR3: CASSQDSSLAPYNEQFF
DNA: TGTGCCAGCAGCCAAGATTCCTCACTAGCGCCCTACAATGAGCAGTTCTTC

size: -
V: TRBV30
J: TRBJ1-2
D: -
CDR3: CAWSVAGNYGYTF
DNA: TGTGCCTGGAGTGTAGCAGGTAACTATGGCTACACCTTC

size: few
V: TRBV6-1
J: TRBJ2-7
D: TRBD1
CDR3: CASSEAQTGASYEQYF
DNA: TGTGCCAGCAGTGAAGCCCAGACAGGGGCCTCCTACGAGCAGTACTTC

size: -
V: TRBV9
J: TRBJ1-1
D: TRBD1
CDR3: CASKGQGNTEAFF
DNA: TGTGCCAGCAAAGGACAGGGTAACACTGAAGCTTTCTTT

size: -
V: TRBV15
J: TRBJ1-2
D: -
CDR3: CATSREGQRYGYTF
DNA: TGTGCCACCAGCAGAGAGGGGCAGCGCTATGGCTACACCTTC

size: -
V: TRBV10-3
J: TRBJ2-3
D: -
CDR3: CAISPGLRQADTQYF
DNA: TGTGCCATCAGTCCGGGACTTCGGCAGGCAGATACGCAGTATTTT

size: -
V: TRBV28
J: TRBJ2-1
D: TRBD2
CDR3: CASSLWGLAGGSSYNEQFF
DNA: TGTGCCAGCAGTTTATGGGGACTAGCGGGAGGGTCTTCCTACAATGAGCAGTTCTTC

size: -
V: TRBV4-1
J: TRBJ1-5
D: TRBD1
CDR3: CASSRTGLDSNQPQHF
DNA: TGCGCCAGCAGCCGGACAGGGCTTGATAGCAATCAGCCCCAGCATTTT

size: -
V: TRBV9
J: TRBJ2-7
D: TRBD1
CDR3: CASSAPGTGHEQYF
DNA: TGTGCCAGCAGCGCGCCTGGGACAGGGCACGAGCAGTACTTC

size: -
V: TRBV2
J: TRBJ1-2
D: -
CDR3: CASSDSYGYTF
DNA: TGTGCCAGCAGTGACAGCTATGGCTACACCTTC

size: -
V: TRBV28
J: TRBJ2-6
D: TRBD2
CDR3: CASMGEGPSGANVLTF
DNA: TGTGCCAGCATGGGGGAGGGTCCCTCTGGGGCCAACGTCCTGACTTTC

size: once
V: TRBV19
J: TRBJ1-1
D: -
CDR3: CASSINGNTEAFF
DNA: TGTGCCAGTAGTATCAACGGGAACACTGAAGCTTTCTTT

size: few
V: TRBV7-6
J: TRBJ2-2
D: TRBD2
CDR3: CASSRGGVFGGELFF
DNA: TGTGCCAGCAGTCGGGGAGGGGTATTTGGCGGGGAGCTGTTTTTT

size: few
V: TRBV2
J: TRBJ1-5
D: -
CDR3: CATGKDRRNQPQHF
DNA: TGTGCCACCGGGAAGGACAGACGCAATCAGCCCCAGCATTTT

size: -
V: TRBV7-6
J: TRBJ2-1
D: TRBD2
CDR3: CASSQGTSGVNEQFF
DNA: TGTGCCAGCAGCCAGGGGACTAGCGGGGTAAATGAGCAGTTCTTC

size: few
V: TRBV6-1
J: TRBJ2-7
D: TRBD2
CDR3: CASRRRLAELYEQYF
DNA: TGTGCCAGCAGGCGACGGCTAGCGGAACTCTACGAGCAGTACTTC

size: -
V: TRBV6-1
J: TRBJ2-5
D: TRBD2
CDR3: CASSGQTSGETQYF
DNA: TGTGCCAGCAGTGGCCAGACTAGCGGGGAGACCCAGTACTTC

size: -
V: TRBV19
J: TRBJ1-5
D: TRBD1
CDR3: CASSVGQVYNQPQHF
DNA: TGTGCCAGTAGTGTGGGACAGGTTTACAATCAGCCCCAGCATTTT

size: -
V: TRBV27
J: TRBJ2-7
D: -
CDR3: CASSLGLGTEQYF
DNA: TGTGCCAGCAGTTTAGGCTTGGGCACCGAGCAGTACTTC

size: -
V: TRBV6-1
J: TRBJ1-4
D: -
CDR3: CASSPGGGTYEKLFF
DNA: TGTGCCAGCAGTCCGGGGGGGGGCACCTATGAAAAACTGTTTTTT

size: -
V: TRBV4-2
J: TRBJ2-1
D: -
CDR3: CASSQDHGNRRSLDNEQFF
DNA: TGTGCCAGCAGCCAAGATCATGGGAACAGGCGGTCCCTCGACAATGAGCAGTTCTTC

size: few
V: TRBV2
J: TRBJ2-4
D: TRBD2
CDR3: CASSAPSGSDPKNIQYF
DNA: TGTGCCAGCAGTGCCCCCAGCGGGAGTGATCCCAAAAACATTCAGTACTTC

size: -
V: TRBV4-3
J: TRBJ1-5
D: -
CDR3: CASSQVYRSNQPQHF
DNA: TGCGCCAGCAGCCAAGTGTACAGGAGCAATCAGCCCCAGCATTTT

size: -
V: TRBV5-1
J: TRBJ2-3
D: TRBD2
CDR3: CASSLALAGVTDTQYF
DNA: TGCGCCAGCAGCTTGGCCTTAGCGGGAGTTACAGATACGCAGTATTTT